The following is a TCR beta chain sequence with its context. The target antigen is unknown. The TCR beta cDNA libraries contained unique molecular identifiers. TCRdb itself ran the PCR reads through MiXCR, one entry per CDR3 protein. The sample includes about 560,000 distinct CDR3 sequences, 44% of them seen just once. This record belongs to a study of post-analysis software for immune sequencing data. V dropped 5 bases and J dropped 2 bases, with 17 bases sitting between them. Germline CDR1 reads SEHNR; CDR2 reads FQNEAQ (reference sequence). The CDR3 sequence is 16 residues long. Study conclusions and caveats: Normalized Chao1 diversity was significantly reduced in patients versus controls. TRBV5-6, TRBV5-1 and TRBV20-1 belonged to a set of five TRBV segments that were more frequent in patients than controls.

Sequencing input: blood. This sequence originates from a girl aged 10-17 years with multiple sclerosis. The V and J genes are TRBV7-9 and TRBJ2-3, with D possibly being TRBD1 or TRBD2 (5 bases each). The CDR3 coding sequence is TGTGCCAGCAGCGCACTAACCGGGACCCTCACAGATACGCAGTATTTT. Translation: CASSALTGTLTDTQYF.